This record looks at one T cell receptor beta chain sequence and its context. The CDR3 length is 13 residues. Trimming pared 5 bases from V and 7 bases from J, leaving 14 bases between. This sample was taken from a study of brain T cells in children with intractable seizures. Sequencing used immunoSEQ multiplex PCR; TCRdb keeps in-frame clones, though not all of them. The table shows 62,000 or so clones, with 95% to 96% occurring only once. The sequencing here drew on peripheral blood, taken at surgery. The V and J genes are TRBV12-3 or TRBV12-4 and TRBJ1-2; D is possibly TRBD1 (5 bases). The sequence derives from a boy in the first two years of life with focal cortical dysplasia and intractable seizures. The CDR3 here is CASSTTGAAGYTF. In DNA, the CDR3 is TGTGCCAGCAGTACCACCGGGGCAGCTGGCTACACCTTC.